These 5 T cell receptor beta chains were sequenced from one sample in a study of T cells after yellow fever vaccination (dated by TCRdb to the late 2010s). The library relied on 5' RACE. Sequencing was performed on an Illumina HiSeq 2500. TCRdb took the public reads, trimmed them with fastp at Q25, ran MiXCR for clone calling and kept in-frame beta chains. Under each unique CDR3 protein, matching rows form one entry showing the most common genes and DNA. This sample holds 550,000 to 750,000 distinct CDR3 sequences; about 13% were observed only once. Together, the top ten hold more than 12% of the sample. The sample's treatment or condition, from its label and the paper: live attenuated yellow fever vaccine strain. This specimen consisted of PBMCs, obtained on the day of the yellow fever booster vaccination. These TCRs come from a man in his thirties or forties who received the YFV17D yellow fever vaccine.

J is TRBJ2-6 and V is TRBV7-9; D not certain. The V gene lost 5 bases and the J gene lost 4 bases, with 6 bases spanning the gap. This CDR3 comprises 13 residues. Germline CDR1 reads SEHNR; CDR2 reads FQNEAQ (reference sequence). CDR3 sequence: CASSHSGANVLTF. The CDR3 bases are TGTGCCAGCAGCCATTCCGGGGCCAACGTCCTGACTTTC.

This clonotype was found a few times. The V gene is TRBV5-1, the J gene TRBJ2-5, with TRBD2 matching over 7 bases. The V segment lost 1 base and the J segment 0 bases; nucleotides outside the gene matches: 3. This CDR3 is 15 amino acids long. The germline CDR1 and CDR2 sequences are SGHRS and YFSETQ. CDR3 loop: CASSLSGIHQETQYF. The CDR3 DNA follows: TGCGCCAGCAGCTTGAGCGGGATTCACCAAGAGACCCAGTACTTC.

The CDR3 DNA reads TGTGCCAGCAGCCCAATCATACAGGGTGAGCAGTTCTTC. It yields the protein CASSPIIQGEQFF. This chain links TRBV7-6 with TRBJ2-1; weak D call: TRBD1 (6 bases). In germline, CDR1 is SGHVS, CDR2 FNYEAQ. The ends were cut back, 5 bases at V and 9 bases at J, with 14 bases in the middle. The CDR3 has 13 residues.

This clonotype was counted only a few times. The chain has TRBV6-5 and TRBJ1-1, with a tentative D call TRBD1 (5 bases). Germline values: CDR1 MNHEY, CDR2 SVGAGI. The CDR3 sequence is 12 residues long. V was shortened by 8 bases and J by 3 bases, with 10 bases between the two germline ends. The CDR3 DNA sequence: TGTGCCAGCTCGATAGGGGACACTGAAGCTTTCTTT. Its protein is CASSIGDTEAFF.

This clonotype has just a few counts. The gene calls are TRBV12-3 or TRBV12-4 and TRBJ2-2; unclear D gene. The CDR3 is 13 residues long. With 5 bases removed from V and 3 bases from J, the gap between germline ends came to 7 bases. CDR3 amino acids: CASSKSDTGELFF. CDR3 DNA sequence: TGTGCCAGCAGTAAGAGCGACACCGGGGAGCTGTTTTTT.